Listed below are T cell receptor beta chains from one sample, sequenced in a study of preoperative IRX-2 immunotherapy in early breast cancer. The assay was immunoSEQ multiplex PCR, and TCRdb's table has in-frame clones only and misses some. The sample yields tens of thousands of clones, 95% seen once. Material: tumor tissue, obtained after IRX-2 immunotherapy. These receptors came from a human donor with breast cancer. Both conserved end residues are part of each CDR3. A D gene is named only where the DNA matches it firmly. Clone size appears in some rows only: once, few, many, or a class for an expanded clone.

v_call	clone_size	j_call	d_call	cdr3_aa	cdr3_nt
TRBV7-8	.	TRBJ1-3	.	CASSFPGSLLSGNTIYF	TGTGCCAGCAGCTTTCCTGGCAGCTTACTCTCTGGAAACACCATATATTTT
TRBV11-2	.	TRBJ2-2	.	CASSLAPNTGELFF	TGTGCCAGCAGCTTAGCTCCGAACACCGGGGAGCTGTTTTTT
TRBV28	.	TRBJ1-5	TRBD1	CASRRQGGFQPQHF	TGTGCCAGCAGGCGACAGGGAGGGTTTCAGCCCCAGCATTTT
TRBV6-5	.	TRBJ2-5	.	CASSYSPGQETQYF	TGTGCCAGCAGTTACTCGCCAGGGCAAGAGACCCAGTACTTC
TRBV6-5	.	TRBJ1-3	.	CASSQGVSGNTIYF	TGTGCCAGCAGTCAAGGGGTATCTGGAAACACCATATATTTT
TRBV5-1	.	TRBJ2-1	TRBD2	CASSPRTSGGHNEQFF	TGCGCCAGCAGCCCCAGGACTAGCGGGGGGCACAATGAGCAGTTCTTC
TRBV9	.	TRBJ1-1	.	CASSVGQTGLLAEAFF	TGTGCCAGCAGCGTAGGCCAAACAGGTTTATTGGCTGAAGCTTTCTTT
TRBV6-6	.	TRBJ1-2	TRBD1	CASTPDRSPNYGYTF	TGTGCCAGCACCCCGGACAGGTCCCCTAACTATGGCTACACCTTC
TRBV28	.	TRBJ2-1	.	CASSLLGTMNEQFF	TGTGCCAGCAGTTTACTAGGCACAATGAATGAGCAGTTCTTC
TRBV18	.	TRBJ2-2	.	CASSPEGPNTHYTGELFF	TGTGCCAGCTCCCCTGAGGGACCTAACACCCATTACACCGGGGAGCTGTTTTTT
TRBV9	.	TRBJ2-4	.	CASSAESIQYF	TGTGCCAGCAGCGCGGAGTCTATTCAGTACTTC
TRBV19	.	TRBJ1-3	.	CASSDSGYLSGNTIYF	TGTGCCAGTAGCGACAGTGGGTACCTCTCTGGAAACACCATATATTTT
TRBV6-6	once	TRBJ1-5	TRBD1	CASSYSDTGVYQPQHF	TGTGCCAGCAGTTACTCGGATACAGGGGTATATCAGCCCCAGCATTTT
TRBV15	.	TRBJ2-3	.	CATSRRAPDTQYF	TGTGCCACCAGCCGCCGGGCCCCAGATACGCAGTATTTT
TRBV7-3	.	TRBJ2-1	.	CASSLQLGDNEQFF	TGTGCCAGCAGCTTACAGTTGGGCGACAATGAGCAGTTCTTC
TRBV28	.	TRBJ2-3	.	CASRDSSTDTQYF	TGTGCCAGCAGGGACTCTAGCACAGATACGCAGTATTTT
TRBV19	.	TRBJ1-2	.	CASSITGLRDYGYTF	TGTGCCAGTAGTATTACAGGGCTGAGGGACTATGGCTACACCTTC
TRBV18	once	TRBJ2-5	.	CASSPYAQEETQYF	TGTGCCAGCTCACCATACGCGCAGGAAGAGACCCAGTACTTC
TRBV27	.	TRBJ2-7	.	CASRGVSGGFRELARVQYF	TGTGCCAGCAGGGGAGTCAGTGGGGGCTTCAGGGAGCTAGCCCGGGTGCAGTACTTC
TRBV6-5	.	TRBJ2-3	TRBD2	CASSYSPGLAGDTQYF	TGTGCCAGCAGTTACTCGCCGGGACTAGCCGGGGATACGCAGTATTTT
TRBV11-2	.	TRBJ1-1	TRBD1	CASRQQGTGAEAFF	TGTGCCAGCAGGCAACAGGGGACAGGGGCGGAAGCTTTCTTT
TRBV7-2	.	TRBJ2-3	TRBD2	CASSLVASGSGDTQYF	TGTGCCAGCAGCTTAGTTGCTAGCGGGAGTGGCGATACGCAGTATTTT
TRBV28	.	TRBJ2-3	.	CASSTTATDTQYF	TGTGCCAGCAGTACGACAGCCACAGATACGCAGTATTTT
TRBV6-5	.	TRBJ1-5	.	CASSYRGGNQPQHF	TGTGCCAGCAGTTACAGGGGGGGCAATCAGCCCCAGCATTTT
TRBV5-1	.	TRBJ2-5	.	CASRVRGGQETQYF	TGCGCCAGCAGAGTAAGGGGCGGCCAAGAGACCCAGTACTTC
TRBV15	.	TRBJ2-2	TRBD1	CATSRDMDRVTGELFF	TGTGCCACCAGCAGAGATATGGACAGGGTCACCGGGGAGCTGTTTTTT
TRBV23-1	.	TRBJ2-1	.	CASLHSKRADEQFF	TGCGCCAGCCTCCACAGTAAGCGCGCCGATGAGCAGTTCTTC
TRBV7-6	.	TRBJ1-1	.	CASSSGGPNTEAFF	TGTGCCAGCAGCTCCGGGGGCCCGAACACTGAAGCTTTCTTT
TRBV18	.	TRBJ2-1	.	CASSPTRDNEQFF	TGTGCCAGCTCACCTACTAGGGACAATGAGCAGTTCTTC
TRBV11-2	.	TRBJ2-3	.	CASSLTVTPDTQYF	TGTGCCAGCAGCTTAACGGTGACTCCAGATACGCAGTATTTT
TRBV30	.	TRBJ2-7	.	CAWSETYEQYF	TGTGCCTGGAGTGAGACCTACGAGCAGTACTTC
TRBV9	.	TRBJ2-3	TRBD2	CASSVMAGGPRNAQYF	TGTGCCAGCAGCGTAATGGCGGGGGGGCCGAGAAACGCGCAGTATTTT
TRBV19	once	TRBJ2-5	.	CASREVGTQETQYF	TGTGCCAGTAGGGAGGTGGGGACGCAAGAGACCCAGTACTTC
TRBV4-1	.	TRBJ2-3	TRBD2	CASSHVAGGTDTQYF	TGCGCCAGCAGCCACGTAGCGGGGGGCACAGATACGCAGTATTTT
TRBV2	.	TRBJ1-6	.	CASSDTGGSYNSPLHF	TGTGCCAGCAGTGATACGGGCGGTTCCTATAATTCACCCCTCCACTTT
TRBV6-5	once	TRBJ2-7	TRBD2	CACQAGERREQYF	TGTGCCTGCCAAGCGGGAGAACGGCGGGAGCAGTACTTC
TRBV7-9	once	TRBJ2-7	.	CASSLDGLPPYEQYF	TGTGCCAGCAGCTTAGACGGGCTGCCGCCCTACGAGCAGTACTTC